Detailed here is one T cell receptor beta chain. Its recognized antigen is unknown. The sample holds no much larger clone one base away, and base qualities are not on file. The sample originates from a study of Ad26.COV2.S vaccination and SARS-CoV-2 variants (dated by TCRdb to the early 2020s). With regard to the full study: The specificity and breadth of SARS-CoV-2-reactive T cell receptors after Ad26.COV2.S vaccination were assessed by TCRbeta repertoire sequencing. A total of roughly 32 samples were included in the TCR-sequenced set, comprising roughly 19 Ad26.COV2.S vaccine recipients, 5 placebo recipients and 8 SARS-CoV-2 convalescent individuals. Overall study outcomes, separate from this receptor: Vaccine and placebo recipients had comparable non-spike TCR breadth, which fits with the vaccine containing only spike. The authors noted that the TCR breadth and depth analyses may have underestimated total T cell responses. Ad26.COV2.S recipients had higher spike-specific TCR breadth than placebo recipients (P = 0.0014). After vaccination, substantial breadth of spike-specific CD8+ and CD4+ T cell responses was reported.

Its CDR3 holds 19 amino acids, cysteine through phenylalanine. The read is trimmed to its CDR3 DNA, 57 bases read in frame from base 1. For this chain, trimming is 5 bases at the V end and 1 base at the J end, and the number of junction bases without a gene match is 14. The germline V gene encodes CDR1 SEHNR and CDR2 FQNEAQ (reference sequence). The immunoSEQ Assay was used to sequence TCRbeta CDR3 regions. After extraction, genomic DNA underwent amplification by bias-controlled multiplex PCR, followed by high-throughput sequencing. In the paper's pipeline: Collapsing and filtering of sequences were performed to quantify the absolute abundance of each unique TCRbeta CDR3 region. T cell fraction was estimated by normalizing TCRbeta template counts to usable DNA, with usable DNA measured through amplification of reference genes found in all nucleated cells. Repertoire TCRs were annotated as SARS-CoV-2-specific by exact matching of V gene, CDR3 amino acid sequence and J gene to a known reactive TCR set. The reference SARS-CoV-2 TCR set came from MIRA and was filtered for enrichment in COVID-19-positive ImmuneCODE repertoires, removing public or cross-reactive TCRs. Using the MIRA antigens, annotated TCRs were further analysed by specific ORF or by position within an ORF. Breadth was defined as the number of annotated unique rearrangements divided by the total number of unique productive rearrangements, and depth was defined as the summed frequency of the annotated unique rearrangements. Two-sided Wilcoxon rank-sum tests were used to compare TCR breadth between groups. Sourced from immuneACCESS, this table was stored by TCRdb with only in-frame sequences that have V and J called. A share of the clones is absent; for the studies checked, an unresolved V gene accounts for under half, and the remainder has no known explanation. The DNA gave D and trimming, while V, J and clone size come from that table. Recorded for this sample are about 94,000 clones; less than 85% of them occurred a single time. The top ten hold approximately 15% of the sample.

The time point label here, explained by the study, means: individuals recovered from natural SARS-CoV-2 infection. The chain employs TRBV7-9 and TRBJ2-1; 10 of the junction bases match TRBD2. The source material was peripheral blood, sampled after recovery from COVID-19. The clonotype comes from a human donor who had recovered from COVID-19. The CDR3 corresponds to CASSISRLAGAPSYNEQFF. The DNA reads as follows: TGTGCCAGCAGCATTAGCCGGCTAGCGGGGGCCCCTTCCTACAATGAGCAGTTCTTC.